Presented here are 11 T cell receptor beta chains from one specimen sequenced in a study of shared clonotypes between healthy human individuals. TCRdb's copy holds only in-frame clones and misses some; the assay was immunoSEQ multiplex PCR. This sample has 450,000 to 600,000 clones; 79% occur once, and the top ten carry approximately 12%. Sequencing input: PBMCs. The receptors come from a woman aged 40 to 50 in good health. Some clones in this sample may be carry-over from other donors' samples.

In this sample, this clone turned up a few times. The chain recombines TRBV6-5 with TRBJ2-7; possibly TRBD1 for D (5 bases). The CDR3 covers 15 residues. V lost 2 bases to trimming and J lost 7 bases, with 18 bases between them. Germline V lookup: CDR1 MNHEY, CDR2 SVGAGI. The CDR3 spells CASSYILGAPGEQYF. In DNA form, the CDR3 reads TGTGCCAGCAGTTACATCCTTGGGGCCCCAGGAGAGCAGTACTTC.

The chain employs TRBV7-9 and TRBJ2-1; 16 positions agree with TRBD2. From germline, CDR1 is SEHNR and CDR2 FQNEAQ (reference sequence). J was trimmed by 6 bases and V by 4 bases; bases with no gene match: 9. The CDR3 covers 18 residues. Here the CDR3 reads CASSSGLAGGGPGNEQFF. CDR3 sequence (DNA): TGTGCCAGCAGCTCGGGACTAGCGGGAGGGGGGCCCGGCAATGAGCAGTTCTTC.

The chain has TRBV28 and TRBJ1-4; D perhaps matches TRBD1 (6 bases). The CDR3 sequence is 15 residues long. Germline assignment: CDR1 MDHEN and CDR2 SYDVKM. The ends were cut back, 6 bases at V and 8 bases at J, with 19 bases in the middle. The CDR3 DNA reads TGTGCCAGCAGCTCGGTGGGGCAGGGGTCCGAAAAACTGTTTTTT. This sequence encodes CASSSVGQGSEKLFF.

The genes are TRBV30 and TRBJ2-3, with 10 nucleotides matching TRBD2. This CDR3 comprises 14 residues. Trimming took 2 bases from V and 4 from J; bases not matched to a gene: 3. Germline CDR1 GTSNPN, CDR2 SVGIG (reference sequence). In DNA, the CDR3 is TGTGCCTGGAGTCTAGCGGGAGCTGCAGATACGCAGTATTTT. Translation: CAWSLAGAADTQYF.

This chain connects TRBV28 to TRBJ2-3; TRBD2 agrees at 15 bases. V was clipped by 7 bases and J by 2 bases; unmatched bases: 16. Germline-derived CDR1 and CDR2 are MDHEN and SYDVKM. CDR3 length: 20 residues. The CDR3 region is CASTTAGTSGRRGHTDTQYF. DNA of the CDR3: TGTGCCAGCACTACCGCCGGGACTAGCGGGAGGAGGGGCCACACAGATACGCAGTATTTT.

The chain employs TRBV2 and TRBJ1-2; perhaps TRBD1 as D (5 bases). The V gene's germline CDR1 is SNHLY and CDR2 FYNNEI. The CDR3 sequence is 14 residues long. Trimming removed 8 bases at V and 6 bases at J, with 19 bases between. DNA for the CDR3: TGTGCCAGCGGGGGTAGGATAAGTTCTGATGGCTACACCTTC. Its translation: CASGGRISSDGYTF.

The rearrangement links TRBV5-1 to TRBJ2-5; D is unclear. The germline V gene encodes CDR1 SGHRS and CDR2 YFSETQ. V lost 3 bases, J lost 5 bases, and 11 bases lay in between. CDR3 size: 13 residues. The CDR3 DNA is TGCGCCAGCAGCTCGGTGCACGGGGAGACCCAGTACTTC. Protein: CASSSVHGETQYF.

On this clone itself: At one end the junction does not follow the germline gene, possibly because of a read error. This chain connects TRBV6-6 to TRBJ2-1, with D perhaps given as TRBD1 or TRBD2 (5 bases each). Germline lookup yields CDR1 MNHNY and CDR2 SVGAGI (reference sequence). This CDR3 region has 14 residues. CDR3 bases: TGTGCCAGCAGCTCCGGGACCTCCCACAATGAGCAGTTCTTC. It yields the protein CASSSGTSHNEQFF.

The DNA for the CDR3 is TGCGCCAGCAGCAGAACGGACAGCACAGATACGCAGTATTTT. Translated, it gives CASSRTDSTDTQYF. The genes are TRBV4-1 and TRBJ2-3; D gene unclear. V lost 5 bases and J 0 bases, leaving 9 bases between the germline ends. The CDR3 covers 14 residues. The V gene's germline CDR1 is MGHRA and CDR2 YSYEKL.

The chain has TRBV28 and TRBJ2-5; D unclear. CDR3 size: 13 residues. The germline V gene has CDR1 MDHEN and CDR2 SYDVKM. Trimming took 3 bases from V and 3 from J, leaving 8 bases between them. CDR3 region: CASSFTGKETQYF. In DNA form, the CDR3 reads TGTGCCAGCAGTTTTACTGGGAAAGAGACCCAGTACTTC.

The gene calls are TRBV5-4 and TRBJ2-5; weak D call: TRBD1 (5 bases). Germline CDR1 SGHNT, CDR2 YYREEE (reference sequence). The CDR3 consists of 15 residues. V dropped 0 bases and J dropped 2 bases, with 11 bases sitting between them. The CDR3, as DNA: TGTGCCAGCAGCTTGGAGGCAGGGCCACAAGAGACCCAGTACTTC. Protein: CASSLEAGPQETQYF.